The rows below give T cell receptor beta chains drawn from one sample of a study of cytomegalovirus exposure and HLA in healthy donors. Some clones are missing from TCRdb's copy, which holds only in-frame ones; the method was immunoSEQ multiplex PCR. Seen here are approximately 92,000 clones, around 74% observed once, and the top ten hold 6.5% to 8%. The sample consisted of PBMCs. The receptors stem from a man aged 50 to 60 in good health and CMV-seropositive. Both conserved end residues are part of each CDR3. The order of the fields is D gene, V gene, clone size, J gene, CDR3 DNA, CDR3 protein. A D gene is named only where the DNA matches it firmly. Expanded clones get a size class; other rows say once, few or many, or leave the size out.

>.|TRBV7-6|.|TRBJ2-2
TGTGCCAGCAGCACTAGTGGCGCGAACACCGGGGAGCTGTTTTTT
CASSTSGANTGELFF
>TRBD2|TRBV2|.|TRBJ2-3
TGTGCCAGCAGTTGGACTAGCGGGGGCAGAGATACGCAGTATTTT
CASSWTSGGRDTQYF
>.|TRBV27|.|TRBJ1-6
TGTGCCAGCAGTGTGCTTCAGAACTCCTATAATTCACCCCTCCACTTT
CASSVLQNSYNSPLHF
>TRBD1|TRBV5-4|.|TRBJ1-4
TGTGCCAGCAGCTCAGGGGGCGCAGAGTTTCAAAAACTGTTTTTT
CASSSGGAEFQKLFF
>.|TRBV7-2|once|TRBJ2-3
TGTGCCAGCAGCGCCCAACTAGGGAACACAGATACGCAGTATTTT
CASSAQLGNTDTQYF
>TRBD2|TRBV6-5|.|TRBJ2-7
TGTGCCAGCAGTTACTCGACTAGCGGGGCTTACGAGCAGTACTTC
CASSYSTSGAYEQYF
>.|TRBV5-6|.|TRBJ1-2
TGTGCCAGCAGCCAGAATTATGGCTACACCTTC
CASSQNYGYTF
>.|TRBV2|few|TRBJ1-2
TGTGCCAGCAGCCTGTGGCCGGACTTGTATGGCTACACCTTC
CASSLWPDLYGYTF
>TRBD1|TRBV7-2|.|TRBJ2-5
TGTGCCAGCAGCTTGGACAGGGAAGAGACCCAGTACTTC
CASSLDREETQYF
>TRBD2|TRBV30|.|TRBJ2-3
TGTGCCTGGAGTCGGGAGGGGGTTTTAAGCACAGATACGCAGTATTTT
CAWSREGVLSTDTQYF
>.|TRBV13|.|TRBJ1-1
TGTGCCAGCAGCTTGGGCCGGGGTATAACTGAGGCTTTCTTT
CASSLGRGITEAFF
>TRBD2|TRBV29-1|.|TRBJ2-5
TGCAGCGTCGGGAGGGACTTCTACGAGACCCAGTACTTC
CSVGRDFYETQYF
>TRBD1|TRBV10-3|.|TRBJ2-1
TGTGCCATCAGTGAGGGGGACAGGGTCGGGGGCAATGAGCAGTTCTTC
CAISEGDRVGGNEQFF
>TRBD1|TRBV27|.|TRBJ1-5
TGTGCCAGCAGCCCTGGGACAGGGAGCAATCAGCCCCAGCATTTT
CASSPGTGSNQPQHF
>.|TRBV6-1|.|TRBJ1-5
TGTGCCAGCAGTGCCCGACGGAGTAATAGCAATCAGCCCCAGCATTTT
CASSARRSNSNQPQHF
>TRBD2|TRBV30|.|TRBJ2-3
TGTGCCTGGAGGGGGGCGGGGGGGCCCGGAGATACGCAGTATTTT
CAWRGAGGPGDTQYF
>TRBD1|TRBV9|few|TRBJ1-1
TGTGCCAGCAGCTTTTCAGGGGGGAACACTGAAGCTTTCTTT
CASSFSGGNTEAFF
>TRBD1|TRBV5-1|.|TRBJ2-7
TGCGCCAGCAGCTTGGCAGGGGGCCTCCACGAGCAGTACTTC
CASSLAGGLHEQYF
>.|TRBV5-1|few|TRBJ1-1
TGCGCCAGCAGCTTGGCCTCTTCAGGCGAAGCTTTCTTT
CASSLASSGEAFF
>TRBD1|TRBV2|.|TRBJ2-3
TGTGCCAGCACCAGGGACAGGGTGGGCAATCAGCCCCAGTATTTT
CASTRDRVGNQPQYF
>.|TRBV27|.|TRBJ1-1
TGTGCCAGCAGGGTACAGGGAATCCGGAACACTGAAGCTTTCTTT
CASRVQGIRNTEAFF
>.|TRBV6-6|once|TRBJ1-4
TGTGCCAGCAGTCCCTCCCCCATATCAGCGGGTGAAAAACTGTTTTTT
CASSPSPISAGEKLFF
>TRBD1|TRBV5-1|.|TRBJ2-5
TGCGCCAGCAGCCAGGGACAGGGGGCCCCTTACCAAGAGACCCAGTACTTC
CASSQGQGAPYQETQYF
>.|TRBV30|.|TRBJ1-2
TGTGCCTGGAGTGTCCAGGGCTATGGCTACACCTTC
CAWSVQGYGYTF
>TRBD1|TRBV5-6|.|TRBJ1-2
TGTGCCAGCAGCTTGGAGGAGGGGGCGCGGGTGGGCTATGGCTACACCTTC
CASSLEEGARVGYGYTF
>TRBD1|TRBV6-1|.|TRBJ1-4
TGTGCCAGCAGTGAAAGAAGGACAGGGGGCACTAATGAAAAACTGTTTTTT
CASSERRTGGTNEKLFF
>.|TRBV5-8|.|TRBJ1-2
TGTGCCAGCAGCGTCCAGGGGTGGGAAAACTATGGCTACACCTTC
CASSVQGWENYGYTF
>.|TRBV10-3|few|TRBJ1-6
TGTGCCTCGGGGCAGGGAGGGAATAATTCACCCCTCCACTTT
CASGQGGNNSPLHF
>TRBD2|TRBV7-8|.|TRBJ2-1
TGTGCCAGCAGCTCCCAAAGAGCACCGGGACTAGCGGGGGTACCCAATGAGCAGTTCTTC
CASSSQRAPGLAGVPNEQFF
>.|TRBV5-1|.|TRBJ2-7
TGCGCCAGCAGCTTGGCTGGGGGGTCCTCCTACGAGCAGTACTTC
CASSLAGGSSYEQYF
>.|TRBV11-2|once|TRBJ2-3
TGTGCCAGCAGCTCAGGATTAGTGGATACGCAGTATTTT
CASSSGLVDTQYF
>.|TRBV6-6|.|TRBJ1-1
TGTGCCAGCACCGGAAAACAGGGCGGATTATTCCGTGAAGCTTTCTTT
CASTGKQGGLFREAFF
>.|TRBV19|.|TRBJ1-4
TGTGCCAGTGCACAGGGAATAAATGAAAAACTGTTTTTT
CASAQGINEKLFF
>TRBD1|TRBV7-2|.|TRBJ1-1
TGTGCCAGCAGCTTAGCAGGGGGCAGCTACACTGAAGCTTTCTTT
CASSLAGGSYTEAFF
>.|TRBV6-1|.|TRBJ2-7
TGTGCCAGTCGTTCAGGGGACTCCTACGAGCAGTACTTC
CASRSGDSYEQYF